What follows are 30 T cell receptor beta chains derived from one specimen sequenced in a study of blood T cell repertoires in COVID-19. Some clones are missing from TCRdb's copy, which holds only in-frame ones; the method was immunoSEQ multiplex PCR. Here the sample spans over 65,000 clones, 75% to 90% being singletons. The sequencing sample was made of peripheral blood. All receptors derive from a man older than 75 with COVID-19, enrolled during active disease.

This clone was observed a few times. The chain uses TRBV24-1 and TRBJ1-4; 12 nucleotides align to TRBD1. Trimming cost V 9 bases and J 6 bases; bases outside gene matches: 4. Germline CDR1 is KGHDR and CDR2 is SFDVKD. This CDR3 has 14 amino acids. Here the CDR3 reads CATGGTGGDEKLFF. As DNA, the CDR3 is TGTGCCACCGGGGGGACAGGGGGCGATGAAAAACTGTTTTTT.

The chain carries TRBV6-5 and TRBJ2-7; no clear D gene. V was cut by 5 bases and J by 0 bases, with 8 bases left in between. The CDR3 is 13 residues long. In germline, CDR1 is MNHEY, CDR2 SVGAGI. CDR3 region: CASSPLPSYEQYF. The CDR3 DNA reads TGTGCCAGCAGTCCTCTACCCTCCTACGAGCAGTACTTC.

The V call is TRBV6-1, the J call TRBJ2-7; 7 bases are shared with TRBD1. There are 16 residues in the CDR3. CDR1 is MNHNS, CDR2 SASEGT, per germline. The junction had 8 bases not matched to a gene; V was cut back by 0 bases and J by 3 bases. For the CDR3, the DNA is TGTGCCAGCAGTGAAGCTCGCGCAGGGGGATTCTACGAGCAGTACTTC. Its translation is CASSEARAGGFYEQYF.

The rearrangement joins TRBV29-1 to TRBJ1-2, with a possible D match to TRBD1 (5 bases). CDR1 and CDR2 from the germline V gene are SQVTM and ANQGSEA. The V end lost 5 bases, the J end lost 8 bases, and 15 bases lay between the germline ends. This CDR3 spans 12 amino acids. The CDR3 sequence: CSVSTQGGGYTF. The CDR3 coding sequence is TGCAGCGTTTCGACTCAGGGAGGAGGCTACACCTTC.

V gene TRBV5-1 combines with J gene TRBJ1-2; D not certain. The V gene's germline CDR1 is SGHRS and CDR2 YFSETQ. The length of the CDR3 is 16 residues. V was clipped by 1 base and J by 4 bases, with 17 bases between them. The CDR3 bases are TGCGCCAGCAGCTTGAACTCCGGGTCTTCCTTCTATGGCTACACCTTC. It yields the protein CASSLNSGSSFYGYTF.

The CDR3 region has the DNA TGTGCCAGTAGCCGAAGCCCGGGGGTGGATACGCAGTATTTT. As protein: CASSRSPGVDTQYF. The chain employs TRBV19 and TRBJ2-3; D possibly corresponds to TRBD2 (6 bases). The V gene lost 6 bases and the J gene lost 6 bases, with 16 bases spanning the gap. Germline lookup yields CDR1 LNHDA and CDR2 SQIVND (reference sequence). The CDR3 totals 14 residues.

The chain recombines TRBV28 with TRBJ1-3, with D unclear. The V gene's germline CDR1 is MDHEN and CDR2 SYDVKM. The CDR3 covers 15 residues. Trimming pared 2 bases from V and 1 base from J, leaving 9 bases between. The CDR3 region is CASSLVAGSGNTIYF. The CDR3, as DNA: TGTGCCAGCAGTTTAGTAGCCGGGTCTGGAAACACCATATATTTT.

This chain links TRBV18 with TRBJ2-2; tentative D call: TRBD2 (5 bases). V was clipped by 3 bases and J by 5 bases, with 10 bases between them. CDR1 and CDR2 from the germline V gene are KGHSH and LQKENI. The CDR3 loop spans 14 amino acids. CDR3 coding DNA: TGTGCCAGCTCACCGGTGGACTTAACCGGGGAGCTGTTTTTT. The encoded protein is CASSPVDLTGELFF.

V and J are TRBV19 and TRBJ2-7, with TRBD1 matching over 8 bases. Germline CDR1 reads LNHDA; CDR2 reads SQIVND (reference sequence). J gave up 0 bases and V 5 bases, and 18 bases lay outside the gene matches. The CDR3 runs to 19 residues. For the CDR3, the DNA is TGTGCCAGTAGTCCAGGGACAGGCTGGTTGGGAGAAAGCTCCTACGAGCAGTACTTC. Its protein is CASSPGTGWLGESSYEQYF. The whole variable domain, remainder taken from reference TRBV19 and TRBJ2-7, is DGGITQSPKYLFRKEGQNVTLSCEQNLNHDAMYWYRQDPGQGLRLIYYSQIVNDFQKGDIAEGYSVSREKKESFPLTVTSAQKNPTAFYLCASSPGTGWLGESSYEQYFGPGTRLTVT.

This sequence joins TRBV7-2 and TRBJ1-2; D remains ambiguous. V lost 4 bases and J 4 bases, leaving 13 bases between the germline ends. The germline CDR1 and CDR2 sequences are SGHTA and FQGNSA. The CDR3 totals 14 residues. CDR3 in amino acids: CASSSSDTFYGYTF. The CDR3 region has the DNA TGTGCCAGCAGCTCATCCGACACGTTCTATGGCTACACCTTC.

J is TRBJ2-4 and V is TRBV5-1; 8 bases are a match to TRBD1. The CDR3 covers 17 residues. The germline gives CDR1 SGHRS, CDR2 YFSETQ. V dropped 2 bases and J dropped 8; count of bases not matched to a gene: 15. Here the CDR3 reads CASSLIGLGQANDIQYF. Written as DNA, the CDR3 is TGCGCCAGCAGCTTAATAGGGCTGGGACAGGCGAATGACATTCAGTACTTC. Filled out from reference TRBV5-1 and TRBJ2-4, the complete variable domain reads KAGVTQTPRYLIKTRGQQVTLSCSPISGHRSVSWYQQTPGQGLQFLFEYFSETQRNKGNFPGRFSGRQFSNSRSEMNVSTLELGDSALYLCASSLIGLGQANDIQYFGAGTRLSVL.

V and J are TRBV25-1 and TRBJ1-2; D remains ambiguous. This CDR3 is built from 13 residues. Trimming pared 2 bases from V and 8 bases from J, leaving 12 bases between. Germline V gene lookup returns CDR1 MGHDK and CDR2 SYGVNS. CDR3 loop: CASSETARSGYTF. The CDR3 DNA reads as TGTGCCAGCAGTGAAACAGCCCGAAGCGGCTACACCTTC.

The rearrangement uses TRBV11-3 and TRBJ2-7; 9 nucleotides agree with TRBD1. V gave up 6 bases and J gave up 7 bases; unmatched junction bases: 16. CDR3 length: 16 residues. The germline V gene encodes CDR1 SGHNT and CDR2 YENEEA. The CDR3 sequence is CASSPPMGQGIYEQYF. For the CDR3, the DNA is TGTGCCAGCAGTCCTCCTATGGGACAGGGAATTTATGAGCAGTACTTC.

This clone has a single count. This chain links TRBV5-6 with TRBJ1-2; TRBD1 matches at 12 bases. V shed 1 base, J shed 5 bases, and the junction held 6 bases outside the gene matches. Germline V gene lookup returns CDR1 SGHDT and CDR2 YYEEEE. The CDR3 extends over 16 amino acids. For the CDR3, the DNA is TGTGCCAGCAGCTTGCCCGGGACAGGGGGCGCGTATGGCTACACCTTC. Translating gives CASSLPGTGGAYGYTF.

The rearrangement uses TRBV19 and TRBJ1-4; TRBD1 aligns across 7 bases. There are 15 residues in the CDR3. Germline CDR1 reads LNHDA; CDR2 reads SQIVND (reference sequence). Trimming at V came to 3 bases and at J to 8 bases, leaving 9 bases not matched to a gene. Here the CDR3 DNA reads TGTGCCAGTAGTATCCAAGGGGGCTGGACCGAAAAACTGTTTTTT. Amino acid sequence: CASSIQGGWTEKLFF.

The chain recombines TRBV7-2 with TRBJ2-2, with 7 bases lining up with TRBD2. V was clipped by 3 bases and J by 7 bases; unmatched bases: 11. Germline CDR1 and CDR2: SGHTA and FQGNSA. This CDR3 region has 16 residues. The CDR3 region is CASSLGGTRPGGELFF. CDR3 sequence (DNA): TGTGCCAGCAGCTTGGGAGGGACGCGCCCAGGCGGGGAGCTGTTTTTT.

The table lists this clone with a count of one. The chain is built from TRBV5-6 and TRBJ1-1; unclear D gene. The V gene's germline CDR1 is SGHDT and CDR2 YYEEEE. The CDR3 has 12 amino acids. V lost 2 bases to trimming and J lost 4 bases, with 6 bases between them. The CDR3 reads CASSLRSTEAFF. Written as DNA, the CDR3 is TGTGCCAGCAGCTTACGCAGCACTGAAGCTTTCTTT.

The chain joins TRBV12-5 to TRBJ2-3; tentatively, D is TRBD2 (6 bases). The CDR3 is 13 amino acids. Germline lookup yields CDR1 LGHNT and CDR2 FRNRAP. The V gene lost 6 bases and the J gene lost 3 bases, with 10 bases spanning the gap. The DNA for the CDR3 is TGTGCTAGTGGCTTCGGGAGTACAGATACGCAGTATTTT. It specifies CASGFGSTDTQYF.

The rearrangement uses TRBV11-2 and TRBJ1-5; tentatively, D is TRBD1 (5 bases). The CDR3 extends over 14 amino acids. Germline loops: CDR1 SGHAT, CDR2 FQNNGV. V shed 5 bases and J shed 1 base, with 9 bases lying between them. CDR3 in amino acids: CASSDRTSNQPQHF. In DNA, the CDR3 is TGTGCCAGCAGCGATAGGACAAGCAATCAGCCCCAGCATTTT.

The V call is TRBV5-8, the J call TRBJ2-3, with 8 positions matching TRBD2. Trimming at V came to 0 bases and at J to 1 base, leaving 4 bases not matched to a gene. CDR1 is SGHTS and CDR2 is YDEGEE in the germline V gene. The length of the CDR3 is 16 residues. This CDR3 is CASSLAGGLGTDTQYF. The CDR3 nucleotides read TGTGCCAGCAGCTTGGCGGGGGGGCTGGGCACAGATACGCAGTATTTT.

The CDR3 DNA is TGTGCCAGCAGCTTGGGGGCAGGGTCAATCTATGGCTACACCTTC. This sequence encodes CASSLGAGSIYGYTF. The chain has TRBV7-3 and TRBJ1-2, with a tentative D call TRBD1 (6 bases). The CDR3 spans 15 residues. V gave up 3 bases and J gave up 4 bases, with 15 bases separating them. CDR1 and CDR2 (germline): SGHTA, FQGTGA.

CDR3 DNA: TGTGCCAGCAGTCCAGTGGGGACAGGGGCATCAATTGTCGGAAAACTGTTTTTT. It specifies CASSPVGTGASIVGKLFF. The gene calls are TRBV27 and TRBJ1-4, with 10 nucleotides matching TRBD1. Trimming took 5 bases from V and 10 from J; bases not matched to a gene: 19. The CDR3 runs 18 residues. From germline, CDR1 is MNHEY and CDR2 SMNVEV (reference sequence).

V gene TRBV6-5 combines with J gene TRBJ1-6; TRBD1 is a possible D gene (6 bases). With 7 bases removed from V and 3 bases from J, the gap between germline ends came to 10 bases. Germline V lookup: CDR1 MNHEY, CDR2 SVGAGI. CDR3 length: 14 residues. This CDR3 is CASKKQGYNSPLHF. CDR3 coding DNA: TGTGCCAGCAAAAAACAGGGCTATAATTCACCCCTCCACTTT.

The V call is TRBV5-4, the J call TRBJ2-1; 7 nucleotides align to TRBD1. J lost 0 bases, V lost 3 bases, and 0 bases had no gene match. Germline-derived CDR1 and CDR2 are SGHNT and YYREEE (reference sequence). The CDR3 has 14 amino acids. The CDR3 nucleotides read TGTGCCAGCAGCTCAGGGGGCTCCTACAATGAGCAGTTCTTC. This encodes CASSSGGSYNEQFF.

J is TRBJ2-5 and V is TRBV5-1; TRBD2 matches at 14 bases. CDR1 is SGHRS and CDR2 is YFSETQ in the germline V gene. The CDR3 extends over 16 amino acids. J lost 0 bases, V lost 4 bases, and 2 bases had no gene match. CDR3 sequence reads: CASSRGLAGDQETQYF. The DNA of the CDR3 is TGCGCCAGCAGCAGGGGACTAGCGGGGGACCAAGAGACCCAGTACTTC.

The chain joins TRBV9 to TRBJ1-3, with a possible D match to TRBD1 (6 bases). The CDR3 contains 15 residues. Trimming left V 0 bases short and J 0 bases short, with 7 bases between. Germline V gene data show CDR1 as SGDLS and CDR2 as YYNGEE. The CDR3 coding sequence is TGTGCCAGCAGCGTAGGAGGGGGCTCTGGAAACACCATATATTTT. Translation gives CASSVGGGSGNTIYF.

The chain joins TRBV19 to TRBJ1-1, with D possibly being TRBD1 (5 bases). The germline V gene encodes CDR1 LNHDA and CDR2 SQIVND (reference sequence). This CDR3 is 12 amino acids long. V lost 7 bases and J lost 7, with 13 bases in between. The CDR3 region is CASITWGGEAFF. In DNA, the CDR3 is TGTGCCAGTATCACTTGGGGCGGTGAAGCTTTCTTT.

The J gene is TRBJ2-7, the V gene TRBV19, with TRBD1 matching over 7 bases. Germline V gene lookup returns CDR1 LNHDA and CDR2 SQIVND (reference sequence). V lost 1 base to trimming and J lost 3 bases; unmatched junction nucleotides: 6. The CDR3 consists of 15 residues. This chain's CDR3 is CASSIALGQNYEQYF. The CDR3 bases are TGTGCCAGTAGTATAGCCCTGGGACAGAACTACGAGCAGTACTTC.

This chain joins TRBV5-4 and TRBJ2-1; 10 nucleotides agree with TRBD2. V shed 2 bases, J shed 5 bases, and the junction held 4 bases outside the gene matches. Looked up from germline, CDR1 is SGHNT and CDR2 is YYREEE (reference sequence). The length of the CDR3 is 15 residues. CDR3 sequence reads: CASSLAGGPDNEQFF. The DNA for the CDR3 is TGTGCCAGCAGCTTAGCGGGGGGGCCCGACAATGAGCAGTTCTTC.

The chain links TRBV4-3 to TRBJ2-5; 7 positions agree with TRBD2. V shed 0 bases, J shed 4 bases, and the junction held 5 bases outside the gene matches. This CDR3 comprises 15 residues. CDR1 and CDR2 (germline): LGHNA, YSLEER. CDR3: CASSQDRGVGETQYF. CDR3 DNA sequence: TGCGCCAGCAGCCAAGACCGGGGGGTAGGAGAGACCCAGTACTTC.